This T cell receptor (beta chain) was sequenced in a study of siplizumab effects on memory and regulatory T cells. Findings and limits, study-wide: Naive T cells were seemingly more diverse than memory cells, and major contributions to the alloresponse seemed to be made by them.

The data were produced by immunoSEQ multiplex PCR, yet TCRdb's version contains in-frame clones alone and is incomplete. The data hold 75,000 to 100,000 clones, with roughly 94% observed a single time. As for this clone: Its target is unknown.

Material for sequencing was non-Treg CD4+ T cells sorted from blood. The receptor was derived from a human donor in good health.

The CDR3 reads CASSQDGDLQGYQPQHF. DNA of the CDR3: TGTGCCAGCAGCCAAGATGGGGATTTACAGGGTTATCAGCCCCAGCATTTT. The chain couples TRBV4-2 to TRBJ1-5; D perhaps matches TRBD1 (6 bases). Per the germline V gene, CDR1 is LGHNA and CDR2 is YNFKEQ. V dropped 0 bases and J dropped 5 bases, with 17 bases sitting between them. CDR3 length equals 17 residues.